This is a list of T cell receptor beta chains from one sample in a study of blood T cell repertoires in COVID-19. Some clones are missing from TCRdb's copy, which holds only in-frame ones; the method was immunoSEQ multiplex PCR. The sample lists approximately 350,000 clones, about nine tenths occurring once. The sample comprised peripheral blood. The receptors were gathered from a woman in her fifties or sixties with COVID-19, enrolled during active disease. CDR3s include the opening cysteine and the closing phenylalanine or tryptophan. The D gene is left open where the match is weak. Some rows mark clone size as missing; the rest say once, few, many or name a class of expanded clone.

v_call,clone_size,d_call,j_call,cdr3_aa,cdr3_nt
TRBV5-8,few,TRBD1,TRBJ2-7,CASSYGQGPYEQYF,TGTGCCAGCAGCTACGGACAGGGCCCGTACGAGCAGTACTTC
TRBV3-1/TRBV3-2,-,TRBD1,TRBJ1-6,CASSPQPGQWNSPLHF,TGTGCCAGCAGTCCTCAACCGGGACAGTGGAATTCACCCCTCCACTTT
TRBV27,-,-,TRBJ2-7,CASSPNRDLLHSEQYF,TGTGCCAGCAGTCCCAACAGGGATCTACTTCACAGCGAGCAGTACTTC
TRBV6-5,-,-,TRBJ2-7,CASRTGSYEQYF,TGTGCCAGCAGGACAGGATCCTACGAGCAGTACTTC
TRBV9,-,-,TRBJ1-1,CASSVARGNTEAFF,TGTGCCAGCAGCGTAGCCAGGGGAAACACTGAAGCTTTCTTT
TRBV11-2,-,-,TRBJ1-3,CASSSTTGSGNTIYF,TGTGCCAGCAGTTCAACGACAGGCTCTGGAAACACCATATATTTT
TRBV29-1,-,TRBD1,TRBJ2-1,CSVGDRAYNEQFF,TGCAGCGTCGGGGACAGAGCCTACAATGAGCAGTTCTTC
TRBV18,-,TRBD2,TRBJ2-5,CASSPRASGAQETQYF,TGTGCCAGCTCACCAAGGGCTAGCGGGGCCCAAGAGACCCAGTACTTC
TRBV19,-,TRBD1,TRBJ1-2,CASSIGGNRGLYGYTF,TGTGCCAGTAGTATAGGGGGGAACAGGGGGCTTTATGGCTACACCTTC
TRBV5-1,-,TRBD2,TRBJ2-5,CASSLEGSWVLAGSPGETQYF,TGCGCCAGCAGCTTGGAAGGCAGCTGGGTACTAGCGGGCTCCCCCGGAGAGACCCAGTACTTC
TRBV5-1,once,-,TRBJ1-1,CASSLMGAQYDEAFF,TGCGCCAGCAGCTTGATGGGGGCGCAGTATGATGAAGCTTTCTTT
TRBV14,-,-,TRBJ2-1,CASSPTLSLQLYSEQFF,TGTGCCAGCAGCCCAACGTTGAGCCTTCAGCTTTACAGTGAGCAGTTCTTC
TRBV4-2,-,-,TRBJ2-3,CASSQVLDRDRDTQYF,TGTGCCAGCAGCCAAGTACTGGACAGAGATAGAGATACGCAGTATTTT
TRBV3-1/TRBV3-2,few,-,TRBJ1-1,CASSQTGVSTEAFF,TGTGCCAGCAGCCAAACCGGGGTTAGCACTGAAGCTTTCTTT
TRBV11-3,-,-,TRBJ2-1,CASSFGVRGNSEQFF,TGTGCCAGCAGCTTCGGGGTCAGGGGTAATAGTGAGCAGTTCTTC
TRBV25-1,-,TRBD2,TRBJ2-2,CASSRRIRGRDTGELFF,TGTGCCAGCAGCCGTCGAATTCGGGGGAGGGACACCGGGGAGCTGTTTTTT
TRBV19,-,TRBD1,TRBJ1-1,CASSIPGAGGAFF,TGTGCCAGTAGTATCCCTGGGGCAGGGGGAGCTTTCTTT
TRBV29-1,-,-,TRBJ2-7,CSVVVSPRLQQYF,TGCAGCGTTGTTGTGAGCCCCCGACTTCAGCAGTACTTC
TRBV13,-,TRBD1,TRBJ2-7,CASSLGPQGSEQYF,TGTGCCAGCAGCTTAGGCCCACAGGGGAGCGAGCAGTACTTC
TRBV3-1/TRBV3-2,-,TRBD1,TRBJ2-3,CASSYRSGTGVFDTQYF,TGTGCCAGCAGCTATCGATCCGGGACAGGGGTATTTGATACGCAGTATTTT
TRBV7-8,-,-,TRBJ1-2,CASSLVQGTSNYGYTF,TGTGCCAGCAGCTTAGTCCAGGGTACCTCTAACTATGGCTACACCTTC
TRBV11-2,-,-,TRBJ1-1,CASSLVNRNTEAFF,TGTGCCAGCAGCTTGGTAAACAGAAACACTGAAGCTTTCTTT
TRBV2,few,TRBD2,TRBJ2-1,CASSVELAGGNEQFF,TGTGCCAGCAGTGTTGAACTAGCGGGAGGTAATGAGCAGTTCTTC
TRBV7-9,-,-,TRBJ2-2,CASSWSVQGIGGITGELFF,TGTGCCAGCAGCTGGTCCGTCCAGGGGATCGGAGGAATCACCGGGGAGCTGTTTTTT
TRBV2,-,-,TRBJ2-7,CASRQGAYEQYF,TGTGCCAGCAGACAGGGAGCCTACGAGCAGTACTTC
TRBV18,-,TRBD1,TRBJ2-1,CASSRQGTNNEQFF,TGTGCCAGCTCACGACAGGGGACGAACAATGAGCAGTTCTTC
TRBV7-9,-,TRBD1,TRBJ1-2,CASSNTGGEPNGYTF,TGTGCCAGCAGCAACACAGGGGGGGAGCCCAATGGCTACACCTTC
TRBV6-1,-,-,TRBJ1-2,CASSEAILAYGYTF,TGTGCCAGCAGTGAAGCAATTTTGGCCTATGGCTACACCTTC
TRBV12-5,-,TRBD2,TRBJ2-1,CASGLVPLAGVPSSYNEQFF,TGTGCTAGTGGTTTGGTACCGTTAGCGGGAGTCCCCAGCTCCTACAATGAGCAGTTCTTC
TRBV6-5,-,TRBD1,TRBJ1-5,CASRGTGRNQPQHF,TGTGCCAGCAGAGGGACAGGACGCAATCAGCCCCAGCATTTT
TRBV18,medium-sized,-,TRBJ1-1,CASSPSTGNTEAFF,TGTGCCAGCTCACCATCGACAGGGAACACTGAAGCTTTCTTT
TRBV11-2,-,TRBD1,TRBJ1-1,CASSFEPGQGFSEAFF,TGTGCCAGCAGCTTCGAACCGGGACAGGGTTTTTCTGAAGCTTTCTTT
TRBV11-2,-,TRBD1,TRBJ1-1,CASSGQGGGTEAFF,TGTGCCAGCAGCGGACAGGGAGGCGGCACTGAAGCTTTCTTT
TRBV10-3,-,TRBD1,TRBJ1-2,CAISEGPGQGVYGYTF,TGTGCCATCAGTGAGGGCCCGGGACAGGGAGTCTATGGCTACACCTTC
TRBV5-1,-,-,TRBJ2-2,CASRVIYRDKRKTGELFF,TGCGCCAGCAGGGTGATCTACCGGGACAAGCGGAAAACCGGGGAGCTGTTTTTT
TRBV11-2,-,-,TRBJ2-7,CASSLEGRGSYEQYF,TGTGCCAGCAGCTTAGAGGGAAGGGGATCCTACGAGCAGTACTTC
TRBV30,-,TRBD2,TRBJ2-7,CAWSGTSGSSYEQYF,TGTGCCTGGAGTGGAACTAGCGGGAGCTCCTACGAGCAGTACTTC
TRBV27,-,-,TRBJ1-2,CASSPMRTVGNPLWFGYTF,TGTGCCAGCAGTCCTATGAGGACAGTAGGTAACCCATTATGGTTTGGCTACACCTTC
TRBV12-3/TRBV12-4,-,-,TRBJ1-2,CASSQVDYGYTF,TGTGCCAGCAGTCAGGTAGACTATGGCTACACCTTC
TRBV6-5,-,TRBD1,TRBJ2-6,CASTTGFAGANVLTF,TGTGCCAGCACGACAGGGTTCGCTGGGGCCAACGTCCTGACTTTC
TRBV4-1,-,TRBD1,TRBJ2-7,CASSQDWRQGSYEQYF,TGCGCCAGCAGCCAAGATTGGAGACAGGGATCCTACGAGCAGTACTTC
TRBV3-1/TRBV3-2,-,TRBD2,TRBJ2-7,CASTSPASGSNEQYF,TGTGCCAGCACCTCCCCGGCTAGCGGGAGTAACGAGCAGTACTTC
TRBV7-2,-,TRBD2,TRBJ2-7,CASSWSGKSYEQYF,TGTGCCAGCAGCTGGAGCGGGAAGTCCTACGAGCAGTACTTC
TRBV29-1,once,TRBD1,TRBJ1-1,CSAWTGRDTEAFF,TGCAGCGCCTGGACAGGGCGGGACACTGAAGCTTTCTTT
TRBV6-1,many,TRBD1,TRBJ2-7,CASSELRTGVNEQYF,TGTGCCAGCAGTGAGCTTAGGACAGGGGTCAACGAGCAGTACTTC
TRBV4-2,-,-,TRBJ1-1,CASSQDFGEAEAFF,TGTGCCAGCAGCCAAGATTTCGGGGAGGCTGAAGCTTTCTTT
TRBV7-2,-,-,TRBJ2-6,CASSLVAQLPSGANVLTF,TGTGCCAGCAGCTTAGTTGCCCAACTACCTTCTGGGGCCAACGTCCTGACTTTC
TRBV5-4,-,-,TRBJ1-6,CASSLGSRVNSPLHF,TGTGCCAGCAGCTTGGGTTCCAGGGTGAATTCACCCCTCCACTTT
TRBV5-1,-,-,TRBJ2-5,CASSRQETQYF,TGCGCCAGCAGTCGCCAAGAGACCCAGTACTTC
TRBV27,-,TRBD2,TRBJ2-3,CASSLGGRGADTQYF,TGTGCCAGCAGTTTAGGCGGGAGGGGAGCAGATACGCAGTATTTT